This section outlines one T cell receptor beta chain sequence together with its context. The target antigen is unknown. The data are from a study of T cell responses to AZD1222 COVID-19 vaccine. Looking at the study overall: Combined were second doses at about 4 or about 12 weeks.

Sequencing was performed with immunoSEQ multiplex PCR; in TCRdb, only in-frame clones are kept and a portion is missing. The sample has around 130,000 clones, roughly 87% seen once. Study-level findings and limits: Spike-wide vaccine-associated CD4 TCRs dominated at 160-218 and 743-854.

The receptor comes from an adult in good health. Specimen: peripheral blood, collected on day 0 of AZD1222 vaccination.

This CDR3 is CASSSGQGDSNTGELFF. The DNA for the CDR3 is TGTGCCAGCAGTTCAGGACAGGGAGATTCGAACACCGGGGAGCTGTTTTTT. V usage is TRBV2 and J usage is TRBJ2-2; 8 nucleotides align to TRBD1. V gave up 5 bases and J gave up 0 bases; unmatched junction bases: 8. The CDR3 extends over 17 amino acids. The germline CDR1 and CDR2 sequences are SNHLY and FYNNEI.